This passage covers 13 T cell receptor beta chains from one sample sequenced in a study of T cell responses to AZD1222 COVID-19 vaccine. The data were produced by immunoSEQ multiplex PCR, yet TCRdb's version contains in-frame clones alone and is incomplete. The sample has about 150,000 clones, just over 90% seen once. The sample was peripheral blood, taken on day 0 of AZD1222 vaccination. These receptors originate from an adult in good health.

This chain links TRBV6-2 or TRBV6-3 with TRBJ2-7; D is uncertain. The CDR3 spans 15 residues. The germline V gene has CDR1 MNHEY and CDR2 SVGEGT. The V end was cut by 0 bases, the J end by 7 bases, with 16 bases between. CDR3 bases: TGTGCCAGCAGTTACTCGAATCCGGGTATTAAGGAGCAGTACTTC. It is translated as CASSYSNPGIKEQYF.

The chain combines TRBV7-8 with TRBJ2-7, with unresolved D. Germline V gives CDR1 SGHVS, CDR2 FQNEAQ. V lost 5 bases and J 4 bases, leaving 15 bases between the germline ends. The CDR3 is 14 residues long. The CDR3 DNA is TGTGCCAGCAGCCAGACGTCTCCGTCTTACGAGCAGTACTTC. The encoded protein is CASSQTSPSYEQYF. Drawing the rest from reference TRBV7-8 and TRBJ2-7, the complete variable domain is GAGVSQSPRYKVAKRGQDVALRCDPISGHVSLFWYQQALGQGPEFLTYFQNEAQLDKSGLPSDRFFAERPEGSVSTLKIQRTQQEDSAVYLCASSQTSPSYEQYFGPGTRLTVT.

This clone was observed a few times. The chain carries TRBV15 and TRBJ1-2, with 8 positions matching TRBD1. The germline CDR1 and CDR2 sequences are LNHNV and YYDKDF (reference sequence). CDR3 length: 15 residues. Trimming at V came to 5 bases and at J to 5 bases, leaving 10 bases not matched to a gene. CDR3: CATSGLMTGAYGYTF. The CDR3 DNA sequence: TGTGCCACCAGCGGATTAATGACAGGGGCATATGGCTACACCTTC.

This clone was seen just once. The V call is TRBV7-2, the J call TRBJ1-1; D is unclear. Trimming took 1 base from V and 0 from J, leaving 9 bases between them. The CDR3 sequence is 15 residues long. CDR1 SGHTA and CDR2 FQGNSA come from the germline V gene. CDR3 region: CASSLGAVMNTEAFF. CDR3 nucleotides: TGTGCCAGCAGCTTAGGGGCGGTGATGAACACTGAAGCTTTCTTT.

J is TRBJ1-1 and V is TRBV6-4; 8 bases match TRBD1. V shed 3 bases, J shed 5 bases, and the junction held 8 bases outside the gene matches. CDR1 and CDR2 (germline): MRHNA, SNTAGT. CDR3 length: 15 amino acids. In DNA form, the CDR3 reads TGTGCCAGCAGTGAACAGGGGGAGTTTATGACTGAAGCTTTCTTT. Its protein is CASSEQGEFMTEAFF.

CDR3 sequence reads: CASSFRDPDTQYF. The DNA for the CDR3 is TGTGCCAGCAGTTTCAGGGACCCAGATACGCAGTATTTT. This sequence joins TRBV12-3 or TRBV12-4 and TRBJ2-3, with D tentatively TRBD1 or TRBD2 (5 bases each). The CDR3 runs 13 residues. V lost 3 bases to trimming and J lost 4 bases, with 8 bases between them.

The chain employs TRBV2 and TRBJ1-5; possibly TRBD1 for D (5 bases). The V end lost 6 bases, the J end lost 3 bases, and 9 bases lay between the germline ends. Germline V gene lookup returns CDR1 SNHLY and CDR2 FYNNEI. This CDR3 has 13 amino acids. The CDR3 region has the DNA TGTGCCAGCAGCGGACACCTCAATCAGCCCCAGCATTTT. It yields the protein CASSGHLNQPQHF.

This clone was seen only a few times. The V gene is TRBV29-1, the J gene TRBJ2-1; 9 bases match TRBD2. The V and J ends lost 6 bases and 7 bases, in that order; junction bases with no gene match: 7. Germline values: CDR1 SQVTM, CDR2 ANQGSEA. The CDR3 spans 13 residues. CDR3 nucleotide sequence: TGCAGCGTCGGGACTAGCCCGGTAAATGAGCAGTTCTTC. Translating gives CSVGTSPVNEQFF.

The chain joins TRBV27 to TRBJ2-7; no reliable D call. V was cut by 2 bases and J by 3 bases, with 11 bases left in between. Germline values: CDR1 MNHEY, CDR2 SMNVEV (reference sequence). CDR3 length: 14 amino acids. The CDR3 sequence is CASSLTLTVYEQYF. The CDR3 DNA follows: TGTGCCAGCAGTTTAACCCTAACCGTCTACGAGCAGTACTTC.

V is TRBV29-1 and J is TRBJ1-1; no firm D call. CDR1 and CDR2 (germline): SQVTM, ANQGSEA. V was shortened by 7 bases and J by 7 bases, with 16 bases between the two germline ends. This CDR3 is 12 amino acids long. CDR3 bases: TGCAGCGCCGAAGCAGGTGGCCATGAAGCTTTCTTT. It is translated as CSAEAGGHEAFF.

This clone was observed once. V and J are TRBV7-8 and TRBJ2-7, with D possibly TRBD1 on 6 matching bases. The CDR3 sequence is 15 residues long. V was cut by 5 bases and J by 0 bases, with 14 bases left in between. The germline V gene encodes CDR1 SGHVS and CDR2 FQNEAQ. The DNA of the CDR3 is TGTGCCAGCAGCCCTTATACAGGGAGCTCCTACGAGCAGTACTTC. It is translated as CASSPYTGSSYEQYF.

DNA of the CDR3: TGCGCCAGCAGCCAGTTACAGGGGGCCAACTATGGCTACACCTTC. Protein: CASSQLQGANYGYTF. The chain is built from TRBV4-3 and TRBJ1-2; 9 bases line up with TRBD1. Germline V lookup: CDR1 LGHNA, CDR2 YSLEER. The CDR3 has 15 residues. Trimming took 3 bases from V and 2 from J; bases not matched to a gene: 4.

The chain has TRBV6-6 and TRBJ1-3; D uncertain. From germline, CDR1 is MNHNY and CDR2 SVGAGI (reference sequence). The V end lost 7 bases, the J end lost 3 bases, and 13 bases lay between the germline ends. The length of the CDR3 is 14 residues. CDR3 loop: CASTPGIFGNTIYF. In nucleotides, the CDR3 is TGTGCCAGCACCCCCGGGATCTTTGGAAACACCATATATTTT.